These T cell receptor beta chains were read from a single sample in a study of blood T cell repertoires in COVID-19. Using immunoSEQ multiplex PCR, the repertoire was profiled, and TCRdb retains in-frame clones only, with some absent. The sample has tens of thousands of clones; 75% to 85% are singletons. The specimen was peripheral blood. Source of these receptors: a human donor in a cohort sampled during active COVID-19. The CDR3 runs from the conserved cysteine through the conserved F or W. A D gene is named only where the DNA matches it firmly. Clone size is stated in some rows and not others, as once, few, many or a class when expanded.

>TRBJ2-1|-|TRBV7-9|15|-
TGTGCCAGCAGCCGGGGCGGGAACCCCTACAATGAGCAGTTCTTC
CASSRGGNPYNEQFF
>TRBJ1-2|-|TRBV28|15|-
TGTGCCAGCAGGTCAGGGCAGGGACAAAACTATGGCTACACCTTC
CASRSGQGQNYGYTF
>TRBJ2-1|-|TRBV5-4|16|TRBD2
TGTGCCAGCAGCTTGGCCGGGGGGAGGGCCCCCAATGAGCAGTTCTTC
CASSLAGGRAPNEQFF
>TRBJ2-1|few|TRBV4-1|16|-
TGCGCCAGCAGCCAACGCGACAGGAGCTCCTACAATGAGCAGTTCTTC
CASSQRDRSSYNEQFF
>TRBJ1-2|once|TRBV7-9|15|TRBD1
TGTGCCAGCAGCCCGGACAGGGGCTTAACGAGCGGCTACACCTTC
CASSPDRGLTSGYTF
>TRBJ2-5|-|TRBV29-1|13|TRBD1
TGCAGCACGTACAGGGGGCGCGGGGAGACCCAGTACTTC
CSTYRGRGETQYF
>TRBJ2-5|-|TRBV2|14|TRBD2
TGTGCCACCGAAGGACTAGCGGGAGTTGAGACCCAGTACTTC
CATEGLAGVETQYF
>TRBJ1-1|-|TRBV19|15|-
TGTGCCAGTAGTAGAGGAAGCCACACGAACACTGAAGCTTTCTTT
CASSRGSHTNTEAFF
>TRBJ2-5|-|TRBV3-1/TRBV3-2|15|-
TGTGCCAGCAGCCTAGACCCACTGCCACAAGAGACCCAGTACTTC
CASSLDPLPQETQYF
>TRBJ2-1|-|TRBV11-3|15|TRBD1
TGTGCCAGCAGCTCTCCGGGACAGGGCCCAGATAAGCAGTTCTTC
CASSSPGQGPDKQFF
>TRBJ2-5|-|TRBV19|16|TRBD1
TGTGCCAGTAGTCCCCATGGGGACAGGGGTCCGGAGACCCAGTACTTC
CASSPHGDRGPETQYF
>TRBJ2-7|-|TRBV2|15|-
TGTGCCAGCCACCCCTTTGGGCAGGGTGGGTACGAGCAGTACTTC
CASHPFGQGGYEQYF
>TRBJ2-5|-|TRBV5-1|15|-
TGCGCCAGCAGCTTGGACGTCGGACAGCAAGAGACCCAGTACTTC
CASSLDVGQQETQYF
>TRBJ2-5|-|TRBV12-3/TRBV12-4|12|-
TGTGCCAGCAGTTCACGGCAAGAGACCCAGTACTTC
CASSSRQETQYF
>TRBJ1-2|-|TRBV11-2|17|TRBD1
TGTGCCAGCAGCTTAGGACAGGGGTTTTCAAATGCGGATGGCTACACCTTC
CASSLGQGFSNADGYTF
>TRBJ1-1|-|TRBV28|12|-
TGTGCCAGCAGCCGTCCGGGCACTGAAGCTTTCTTT
CASSRPGTEAFF
>TRBJ1-2|few|TRBV10-3|15|TRBD1
TGTGCCATCAGTGAGCCCGGACAGGGTGACTATGGCTACACCTTC
CAISEPGQGDYGYTF
>TRBJ1-6|once|TRBV10-2|13|TRBD1
TGCGCCTCCCAAGAGGGGGCTTCTTCACCCCTCCACTTT
CASQEGASSPLHF
>TRBJ2-5|-|TRBV5-1|13|TRBD1
TGCGCCAGCAGGGCAGGGGGCCGAGAGACCCAGTACTTC
CASRAGGRETQYF
>TRBJ2-2|-|TRBV30|14|-
TGTGCCTGGAAAAGGACAGCTTCCACCGGGGAGCTGTTTTTT
CAWKRTASTGELFF
>TRBJ2-3|-|TRBV14|15|TRBD2
TGTGCCAGCAGCCCCTTAGCGGGAGGGGCAGATACGCAGTATTTT
CASSPLAGGADTQYF
>TRBJ1-2|-|TRBV10-3|17|TRBD1
TGTGCCATCAGTGAGTCACTGGGCAGGGGGGTCCACTATGGCTACACCTTC
CAISESLGRGVHYGYTF
>TRBJ1-4|few|TRBV6-5|16|-
TGTGCCAGCAGTTACACTATGACAGCAACTAATGAAAAACTGTTTTTT
CASSYTMTATNEKLFF
>TRBJ1-3|few|TRBV28|15|-
TGTGCCAGCAGAAAACCCGCAGGTGGTGGAAACACCATATATTTT
CASRKPAGGGNTIYF
>TRBJ1-2|-|TRBV6-2/TRBV6-3|14|-
TGTGCCAGCAGCCATAAGATGGCCTACTATGGCTACACCTTC
CASSHKMAYYGYTF
>TRBJ1-2|-|TRBV6-5|13|-
TGTGCCAGCAGTTTTGACAGCCTTTATGGCTACACCTTC
CASSFDSLYGYTF
>TRBJ2-3|-|TRBV24-1|14|-
TGTGCCACCAGTGGGATAAGCGGGACAGATACGCAGTATTTT
CATSGISGTDTQYF